This TCR beta chain is drawn from a study of shared clonotypes between healthy human individuals (dated by TCRdb to 2019 to 2021). Regarding the research as a whole: Three men and two women, aged 18 to 49 years, made up the cohort. To estimate repertoire size and how much clonotype sharing occurs between individuals, the study deeply sequenced the blood TCR repertoires of several healthy adults. For each donor, CD4 naive and CD4 memory were each run on three plates, CD8 naive on two plates, and CD8 memory on one plate. Different laboratories and diverse techniques were used to prepare libraries and sequence TCR repertoires, to increase sequencing depth and limit assay-specific biases. Per donor, leukapheresis produced somewhere between about 0.94 and 9 billion PBMCs. Results and caveats for the whole study, not just this receptor: Incomplete sequencing was indicated by rarefaction of sorted-subset datasets, despite the large sequencing depth. Naive subsets generally had larger estimated clonotype richness than memory subsets. Higher generation probabilities were observed for clonotypes shared by all four sorted-subset donors than for non-shared clonotypes. Sharing across several donors was observed for 5% to 6.5% of naive CD4, less than 4% of naive CD8, 2% to 2.5% of memory CD4, and roughly 0.4% of memory CD8 clonotypes. Sampling was restricted to blood, and TCR repertoires in tissue are likely to differ from TCR repertoires in blood. Pairwise subsampling indicated that sequencing depth was expected to affect the degree of clonotype sharing among donors. Because the study included a small number of donors, the genetic and exposure-history diversity represented was limited.

Using the deep immunoSEQ assay, multiplex PCR amplified TCR CDR3 regions from genomic DNA. Extracted genomic DNA from each cell subset was spread evenly across all wells of several immunoSEQ 96-well plates, with each plate serving as a replicate. For sorted subsets, roughly 200 ng of genomic DNA, equivalent to around 30,000 T cell genomes, went into each replicate PCR. Purified libraries were measured with a Qubit 3.0 fluorometer, size-checked on a Bioanalyzer 2100, and measured again with the KAPA Library Quantification kit. Each immunoSEQ 96-well plate was sequenced on its own single-read 150-cycle Illumina NextSeq 550 flow cell. As for the authors' bioinformatics: The immunoSEQ output contained only junctional sequences without quality scores, so filtering could not match that applied to full-length reads. To assign V/J genes and CDR3, sequences were annotated using PyIR, a Python wrapper for IgBLAST v1.9, with IMGT germline references. Reads with weak V/J assignments (E-value above 1e-6), missing CDR3, stop codons, out-of-frame junctions, or ambiguous translated residues were removed. V3J clonotypes were defined as sequences sharing an identical inferred V gene, J gene, and CDR3 amino acid sequence. Percentage overlap between repertoires was calculated by dividing the number of shared unique clonotypes by the size of the smaller repertoire. Richness of each repertoire was evaluated using RTK rarefaction, the Chao1 estimator, and Recon v2.1 estimates of unobserved clonotypes. Generation probabilities for all TCRbeta clonotypes obtained by the gDNA method from a handful of donors were computed using OLGA. TCRdb limited this immuneACCESS table to in-frame rearrangements with V and J called. A share of clones is missing; checked studies link under half to unresolved V genes, and the rest is unexplained. The V and J calls and clone size come from that table; D and trimming were worked out from the DNA. The sample includes some 2,400,000 clones, with approximately 94% observed a single time. 0.13% of the sample belongs to the ten largest clones.

As regards this clone: What this receptor recognizes is not known. No base qualities exist here, and no much larger clone lies one base off it.

The donors were healthy, HIV-negative adults who had no recently reported acute infections or vaccinations. Only Caucasian adults living in Nashville, Tennessee, USA were represented among the donors. CD4+ T cells were enriched through magnetic negative selection, after which naive cells were positively selected on CD45RA and the remaining negative fraction served as the memory subset. Blood was obtained by leukapheresis, after which PBMCs were separated by Ficoll-Histopaque density gradient centrifugation and cryopreserved in liquid nitrogen vapor phase. Analytical flow cytometry was used to check the purity and quantity of each magnetically sorted T cell population. Genomic DNA was isolated from every sorted fraction and measured by UV absorbance on a Nanodrop 2000c. The CDR3 contains 14 residues, cysteine and phenylalanine counted. Only the CDR3 DNA stays, 42 bases, in frame from base 1. Via the germline V gene (reference sequence), CDR1 is GTSNPN and CDR2 SVGIG. Trimming at the junction amounts to 5 bases on V and 5 bases on J, and the germline ends lie 19 bases apart.

This receptor was obtained from a man aged 18 to 35 in good health. The chain was built from TRBV30 and TRBJ2-7, and perhaps TRBD2 as D gene, on 6 matching bases. Sequenced input: naive CD4+ T cells sorted from blood. This specimen's cell subset or site label, per the study, means: CD45RA+ positively selected. The nucleotide sequence reads as follows: TGTGCCTGGGGATCCGGGAGCCGGGGCCACGAGCAGTACTTC. Its product reads: CAWGSGSRGHEQYF.